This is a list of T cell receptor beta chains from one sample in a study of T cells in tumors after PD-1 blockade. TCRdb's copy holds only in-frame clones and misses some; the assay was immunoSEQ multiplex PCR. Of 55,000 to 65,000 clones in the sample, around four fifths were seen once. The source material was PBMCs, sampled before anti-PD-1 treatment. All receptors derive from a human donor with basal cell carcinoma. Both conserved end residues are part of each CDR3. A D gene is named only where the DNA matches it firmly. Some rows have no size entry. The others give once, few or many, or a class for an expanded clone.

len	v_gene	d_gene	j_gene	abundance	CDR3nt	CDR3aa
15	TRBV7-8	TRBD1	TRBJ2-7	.	TGTGCCAGCAGCCCTGGGGACAGGGGTAGGAACGAGCAGTACTTC	CASSPGDRGRNEQYF
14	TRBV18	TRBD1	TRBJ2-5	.	TGTGCCAGCTCACCCAGGGGGCGCGCCGAGACCCAGTACTTC	CASSPRGRAETQYF
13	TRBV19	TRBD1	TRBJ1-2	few	TGTGCCAGTACGGACAGGGCCGTCTATGGCTACACCTTC	CASTDRAVYGYTF
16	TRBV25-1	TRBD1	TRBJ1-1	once	TGTGCCAGCAGTGGTTATCTGGGACAGGAAATCACTGAAGCTTTCTTT	CASSGYLGQEITEAFF
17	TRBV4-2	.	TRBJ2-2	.	TGTGCCAGCAGCATAAACCGGAGGGGGGGTAACACCGGGGAGCTGTTTTTT	CASSINRRGGNTGELFF
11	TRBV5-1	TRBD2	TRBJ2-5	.	TGCGCCAGCAGCTCTGGACTAGGATGGTACTTC	CASSSGLGWYF
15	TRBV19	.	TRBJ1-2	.	TGTGCCAGTAGGGTGGGACACCGAGAGAACTATGGCTACACCTTC	CASRVGHRENYGYTF
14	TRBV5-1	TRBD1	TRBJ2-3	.	TGCGCCAGCAGCCCTGGGACAGGGAGGGATACGCAGTATTTT	CASSPGTGRDTQYF
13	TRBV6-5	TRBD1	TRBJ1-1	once	TGTGCCAGCAGTCTACAGGGGAGGGCTGAAGCTTTCTTT	CASSLQGRAEAFF
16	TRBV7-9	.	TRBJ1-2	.	TGTGCCAGCAGCTCATTTCTACCGACAGTTAAATATGGCTACACCTTC	CASSSFLPTVKYGYTF
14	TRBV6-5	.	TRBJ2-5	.	TGTGCCAGCATTTGGGCGGGAATCCAAGAGACCCAGTACTTC	CASIWAGIQETQYF
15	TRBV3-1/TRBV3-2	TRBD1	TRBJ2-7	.	TGTGCCAGCAGCCAGTCCCAGGGGGCTACCTACGAGCAGTACTTC	CASSQSQGATYEQYF
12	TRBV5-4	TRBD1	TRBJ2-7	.	TGTGCCAGCACTGAATTGACAGGGGAGCAGTACTTC	CASTELTGEQYF
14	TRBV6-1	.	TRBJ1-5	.	TGTGCCAGCAGTGAATGGGTGTCGGATCAGCCCCAGCATTTT	CASSEWVSDQPQHF
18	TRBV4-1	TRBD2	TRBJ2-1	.	TGCGCCAGCAGCCAAGATGCCCCCTTGGGGGGGGGACACAATGAGCAGTTCTTC	CASSQDAPLGGGHNEQFF
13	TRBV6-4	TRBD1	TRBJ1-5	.	TGTGCCAGCAGTCAGGGGGCAGGCCAGCCCCAGCATTTT	CASSQGAGQPQHF
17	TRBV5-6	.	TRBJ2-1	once	TGTGCCAGCAGCTTGGGGGCGGGCCCCCGGAGCTACAATGAGCAGTTCTTC	CASSLGAGPRSYNEQFF
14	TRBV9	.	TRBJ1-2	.	TGTGCCAGCAGCGACCGGGCTGCAACCGGTGGCTACACCTTC	CASSDRAATGGYTF
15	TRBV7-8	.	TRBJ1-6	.	TGTGCCAGCAGCTTAGCGGGGGGCGGGAATTCACCCCTCCACTTT	CASSLAGGGNSPLHF
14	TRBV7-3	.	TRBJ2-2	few	TGTGCCAGCAGCTTAACAGGCTCGGCCGGGGAGCTGTTTTTT	CASSLTGSAGELFF
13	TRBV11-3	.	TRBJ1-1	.	TGTGCCAGCAGCTTAGGCGGAAACACTGAAGCTTTCTTT	CASSLGGNTEAFF
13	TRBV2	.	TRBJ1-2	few	TGTGCCAGCAGCGCCGCAGGGGTAGATGGCTACACCTTC	CASSAAGVDGYTF
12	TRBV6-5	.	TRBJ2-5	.	TGTGCCAGCGGCGCGGAGGGAGAGACCCAGTACTTC	CASGAEGETQYF
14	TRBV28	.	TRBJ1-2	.	TGTGCCAGCTCCGTCGTAAACAGGTCGTATGGCTACACCTTC	CASSVVNRSYGYTF
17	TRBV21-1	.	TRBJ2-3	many	TGTGCCAGCAGCAAAGTTACCGGGAGACAGGGCACAGATACGCAGTATTTT	CASSKVTGRQGTDTQYF
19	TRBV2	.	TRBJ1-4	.	TGTGCCAGCAGTAGGTCCGGACCGTTCTTTGGCGCAACTAATGAAAAACTGTTTTTT	CASSRSGPFFGATNEKLFF
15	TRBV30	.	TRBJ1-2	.	TGTGCCTGGAGTGTAGGTGTGGGCGGGAACTATGGCTACACCTTC	CAWSVGVGGNYGYTF
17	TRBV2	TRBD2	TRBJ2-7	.	TGTGCCAGCAGTGATCCTTCCGCGGGGGGGAATACCTACGAGCAGTACTTC	CASSDPSAGGNTYEQYF
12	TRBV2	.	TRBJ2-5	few	TGTGCCAGCAGGGGGATACAAGAGACCCAGTACTTC	CASRGIQETQYF
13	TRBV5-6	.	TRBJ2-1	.	TGTGCCAGCAGCTTGCAGGGTATAATGATTCCGTTCTTC	CASSLQGIMIPFF
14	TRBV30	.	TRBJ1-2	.	TGTGCCTGGAGTTCCCAGGCCTCACGCTATGGCTACACCTTC	CAWSSQASRYGYTF
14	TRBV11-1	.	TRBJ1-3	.	TGTGCCAGCAGCCCCCCAGGGAATGGAAACACCATATATTTT	CASSPPGNGNTIYF
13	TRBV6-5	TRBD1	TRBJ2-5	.	TGTGCCAGCACCCGGACAGGGACGGAGACCCAGTACTTC	CASTRTGTETQYF
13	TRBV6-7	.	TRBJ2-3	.	TGTGCCAGCCCCTGGACAGGCACAGATACGCAGTATTTT	CASPWTGTDTQYF
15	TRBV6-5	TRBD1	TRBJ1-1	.	TGTGCCAGCAGACACTCGACAGGGCGTGAGCCTGAAGCTTTCTTT	CASRHSTGREPEAFF
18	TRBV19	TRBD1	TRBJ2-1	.	TGTGCCAGTAGTATAAGTGGGGCCGGGACAGGGAGCTACAATGAGCAGTTCTTC	CASSISGAGTGSYNEQFF
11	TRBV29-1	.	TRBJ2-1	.	TGCAGCGTTTTTACCGGCAATGAGCAGTTCTTC	CSVFTGNEQFF
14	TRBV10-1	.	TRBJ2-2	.	TGCGCCAGCAGCCCATTGGGGCGAACCGGGGAGCTGTTTTTT	CASSPLGRTGELFF
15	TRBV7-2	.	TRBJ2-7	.	TGTGCCAGCAGCTTAGAGCCCGGAGGCCCCTACGAGCAGTACTTC	CASSLEPGGPYEQYF
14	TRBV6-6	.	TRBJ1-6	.	TGTGCCAGCAGTTATACCAGGGCGGGATCACCCCTCCACTTT	CASSYTRAGSPLHF
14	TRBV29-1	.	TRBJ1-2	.	TGCAGCGTTGAAGGATGGCAGGGAAACTATGGCTACACCTTC	CSVEGWQGNYGYTF
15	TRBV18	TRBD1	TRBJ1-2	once	TGTGCCAGCTCAACCCCGCGGGACAGGACGTATGGCTACACCTTC	CASSTPRDRTYGYTF
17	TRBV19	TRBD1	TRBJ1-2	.	TGTGCCAGTAGCCCGGGACAGGGGAGAATTCCTAACTATGGCTACACCTTC	CASSPGQGRIPNYGYTF
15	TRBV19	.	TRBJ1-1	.	TGTGCCAGTAGTCCCCTCGGTGGAGTGAACACTGAAGCTTTCTTT	CASSPLGGVNTEAFF
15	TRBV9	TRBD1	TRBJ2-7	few	TGTGCCAGCAGCATTTCCGGGACAGGTTTCTCCGAGCAGTACTTC	CASSISGTGFSEQYF
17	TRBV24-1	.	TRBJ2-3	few	TGTGCCACCAGTGCTGGGGGTTTATTGGAAGATCGGGATACGCAGTATTTT	CATSAGGLLEDRDTQYF
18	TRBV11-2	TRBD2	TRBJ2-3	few	TGTGCCAGCAGCTATAGAATAGGACTAGCGGGGGGCACAGATACGCAGTATTTT	CASSYRIGLAGGTDTQYF